Listed here are 8 T cell receptor beta chains from one sample, sequenced in a study of blood T cell repertoires in COVID-19. The method was immunoSEQ multiplex PCR; TCRdb's version includes in-frame clones alone and lacks a portion of them. The table has 330,000 or so clones, approximately 89% seen once. The sequenced material came from peripheral blood. These receptors were obtained from a woman in her fifties or sixties with COVID-19, enrolled during active disease.

This chain connects TRBV5-1 to TRBJ2-7; TRBD2 aligns across 9 bases. V lost 5 bases, J lost 2 bases, and 2 bases stayed unmatched. CDR1 and CDR2 from the germline V gene are SGHRS and YFSETQ. CDR3 size: 13 residues. Written as DNA, the CDR3 is TGCGCCAGCAGTGCGGGGGGGACCTACGAGCAGTACTTC. This translates into CASSAGGTYEQYF.

The CDR3 protein is CASSPFLESPLHF. The CDR3 DNA reads as TGTGCCAGCAGTCCCTTTTTGGAGTCACCCCTCCACTTT. The chain employs TRBV2 and TRBJ1-6; D gene uncertain. V was cut by 5 bases and J by 10 bases, with 12 bases left in between. Germline lookup yields CDR1 SNHLY and CDR2 FYNNEI. CDR3 size: 13 residues.

This rearrangement joins TRBV6-1 to TRBJ2-1; 7 bases agree with TRBD2. CDR1 is MNHNS and CDR2 is SASEGT in the germline V gene. The CDR3 loop spans 14 amino acids. Trimming cost V 3 bases and J 2 bases; bases outside gene matches: 1. The CDR3 DNA reads TGTGCCAGCAGTGAGGGGGGGGCCTACAATGAGCAGTTCTTC. It translates to CASSEGGAYNEQFF.

The V gene is TRBV4-2, the J gene TRBJ2-5; D is perhaps TRBD1 (6 bases). The CDR3 is made up of 14 amino acids. The germline V gene encodes CDR1 LGHNA and CDR2 YNFKEQ. Trimming pared 0 bases from V and 4 bases from J, leaving 9 bases between. Here the CDR3 reads CASSQDKGGETQYF. Here the CDR3 DNA reads TGTGCCAGCAGCCAAGATAAAGGGGGAGAGACCCAGTACTTC.

The chain uses TRBV11-2 and TRBJ1-4; the match to TRBD1 covers 8 bases. The germline V gene has CDR1 SGHAT and CDR2 FQNNGV. J was trimmed by 3 bases and V by 3 bases; bases with no gene match: 6. This CDR3 is 16 amino acids long. The CDR3 reads CASSLTTGVANEKLFF. The CDR3 coding sequence is TGTGCCAGCAGCTTGACGACAGGGGTAGCTAATGAAAAACTGTTTTTT. The whole variable domain, filled in from reference TRBV11-2 and TRBJ1-4, reads EAGVAQSPRYKIIEKRQSVAFWCNPISGHATLYWYQQILGQGPKLLIQFQNNGVVDDSQLPKDRFSAERLKGVDSTLKIQPAKLEDSAVYLCASSLTTGVANEKLFFGSGTQLSVL.

This clone showed up just once. The chain recombines TRBV6-5 with TRBJ1-4; tentatively, D is TRBD1 (5 bases). The length of the CDR3 is 16 residues. Germline V gives CDR1 MNHEY, CDR2 SVGAGI. The V and J ends lost 4 bases and 0 bases respectively, with 12 bases between them. The DNA of the CDR3 is TGTGCCAGCAGTTTAAACAGGAGATCAACTAATGAAAAACTGTTTTTT. Translating gives CASSLNRRSTNEKLFF.

This chain links TRBV15 with TRBJ2-5; 7 nucleotides match TRBD2. Trimming took 1 base from V and 4 from J; bases not matched to a gene: 6. The CDR3 length is 15 residues. Per germline, CDR1 LNHNV and CDR2 YYDKDF (reference sequence). The CDR3 DNA is TGTGCCACCAGCAGAGGGGGCACGGGGGGAGAGACCCAGTACTTC. Translation gives CATSRGGTGGETQYF.

This clone occurred a few times. The rearrangement uses TRBV28 and TRBJ2-5, with 7 bases matching TRBD2. CDR1 and CDR2 from the germline V gene are MDHEN and SYDVKM. V lost 3 bases, J lost 2 bases, and 6 bases stayed unmatched. This CDR3 has 15 amino acids. The DNA of the CDR3 is TGTGCCAGCAGTTTTCCAGCGGGGAGACAAGAGACCCAGTACTTC. This gives the protein CASSFPAGRQETQYF.